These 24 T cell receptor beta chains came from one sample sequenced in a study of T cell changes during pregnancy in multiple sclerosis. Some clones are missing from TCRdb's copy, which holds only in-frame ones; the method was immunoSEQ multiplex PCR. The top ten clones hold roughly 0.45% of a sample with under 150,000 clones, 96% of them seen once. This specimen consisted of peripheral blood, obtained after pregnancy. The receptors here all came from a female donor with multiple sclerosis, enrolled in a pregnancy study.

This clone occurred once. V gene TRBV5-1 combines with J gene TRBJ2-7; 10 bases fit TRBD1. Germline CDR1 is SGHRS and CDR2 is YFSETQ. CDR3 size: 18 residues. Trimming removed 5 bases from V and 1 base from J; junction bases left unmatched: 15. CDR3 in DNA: TGCGCCAGCAGGAGGCGGACAGGGGGGACCGGAATTTCCTACGAGCAGTACTTC. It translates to CASRRRTGGTGISYEQYF.

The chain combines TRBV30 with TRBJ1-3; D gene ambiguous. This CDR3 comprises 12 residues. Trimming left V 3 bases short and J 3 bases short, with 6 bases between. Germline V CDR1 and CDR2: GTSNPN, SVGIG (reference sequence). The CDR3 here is CAWSPVGNTIYF. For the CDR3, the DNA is TGTGCCTGGAGCCCAGTTGGAAACACCATATATTTT.

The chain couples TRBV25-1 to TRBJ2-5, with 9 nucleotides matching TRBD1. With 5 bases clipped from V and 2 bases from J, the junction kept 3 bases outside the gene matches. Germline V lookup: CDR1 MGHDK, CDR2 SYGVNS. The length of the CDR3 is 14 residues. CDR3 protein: CASSSGQGQETQYF. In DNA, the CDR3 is TGTGCCAGCAGTTCGGGACAGGGTCAAGAGACCCAGTACTTC.

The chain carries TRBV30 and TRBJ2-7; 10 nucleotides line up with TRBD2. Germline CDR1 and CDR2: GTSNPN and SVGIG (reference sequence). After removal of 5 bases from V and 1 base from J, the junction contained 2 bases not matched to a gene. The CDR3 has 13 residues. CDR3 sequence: CAWHSGRSYEQYF. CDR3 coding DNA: TGTGCCTGGCATAGCGGGAGGTCCTACGAGCAGTACTTC.

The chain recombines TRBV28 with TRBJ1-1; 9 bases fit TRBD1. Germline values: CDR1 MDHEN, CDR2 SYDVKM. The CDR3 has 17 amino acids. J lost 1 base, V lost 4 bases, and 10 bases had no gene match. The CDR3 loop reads CASSSGQGLGKNTEAFF. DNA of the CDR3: TGTGCCAGCAGTTCGGGACAGGGTTTGGGGAAGAACACTGAAGCTTTCTTT.

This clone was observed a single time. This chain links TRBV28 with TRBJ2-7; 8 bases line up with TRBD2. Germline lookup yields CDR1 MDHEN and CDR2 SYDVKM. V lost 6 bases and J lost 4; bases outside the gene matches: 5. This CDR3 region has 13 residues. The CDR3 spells CASSLAGRYEQYF. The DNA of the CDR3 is TGTGCCAGCAGCTTAGCGGGAAGGTACGAGCAGTACTTC. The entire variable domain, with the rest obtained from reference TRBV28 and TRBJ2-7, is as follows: DVKVTQSSRYLVKRTGEKVFLECVQDMDHENMFWYRQDPGLGLRLIYFSYDVKMKEKGDIPEGYSVSREKKERFSLILESASTNQTSMYLCASSLAGRYEQYFGPGTRLTVT.

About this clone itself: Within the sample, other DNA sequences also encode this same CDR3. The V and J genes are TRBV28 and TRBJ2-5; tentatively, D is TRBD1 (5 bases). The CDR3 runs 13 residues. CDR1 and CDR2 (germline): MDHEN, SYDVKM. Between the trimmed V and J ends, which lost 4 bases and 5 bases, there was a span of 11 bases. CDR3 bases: TGTGCCAGCAGTTCGGCAGGGCGTGAGACCCAGTACTTC. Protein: CASSSAGRETQYF.

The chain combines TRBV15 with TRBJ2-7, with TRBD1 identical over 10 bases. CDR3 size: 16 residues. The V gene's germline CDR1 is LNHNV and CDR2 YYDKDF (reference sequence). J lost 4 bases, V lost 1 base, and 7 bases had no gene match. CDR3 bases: TGTGCCACCAGCAGAGTTAGGACAGGGGGAAAGTACGAGCAGTACTTC. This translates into CATSRVRTGGKYEQYF.

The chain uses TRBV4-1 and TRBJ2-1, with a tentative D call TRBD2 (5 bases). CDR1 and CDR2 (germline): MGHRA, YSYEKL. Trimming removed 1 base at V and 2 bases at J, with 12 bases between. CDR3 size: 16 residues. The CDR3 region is CASSQATSRAYNEQFF. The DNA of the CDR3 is TGCGCCAGCAGCCAAGCCACTAGTCGCGCCTACAATGAGCAGTTCTTC.

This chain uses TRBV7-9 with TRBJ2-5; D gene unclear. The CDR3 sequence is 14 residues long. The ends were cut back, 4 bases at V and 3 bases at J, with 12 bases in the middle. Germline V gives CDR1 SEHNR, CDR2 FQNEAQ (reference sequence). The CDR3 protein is CASSYSRREETQYF. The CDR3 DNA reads TGTGCCAGCAGCTATAGCCGGAGAGAAGAGACCCAGTACTTC.

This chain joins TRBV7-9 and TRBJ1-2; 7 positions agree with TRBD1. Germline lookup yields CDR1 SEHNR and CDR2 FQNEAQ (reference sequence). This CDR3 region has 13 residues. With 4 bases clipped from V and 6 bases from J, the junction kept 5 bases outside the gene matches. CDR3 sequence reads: CASSYGQVDGYTF. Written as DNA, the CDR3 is TGTGCCAGCAGCTATGGACAGGTTGATGGCTACACCTTC. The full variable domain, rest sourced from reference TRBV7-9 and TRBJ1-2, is DTGVSQNPRHKITKRGQNVTFRCDPISEHNRLYWYRQTLGQGPEFLTYFQNEAQLEKSRLLSDRFSAERPKGSFSTLEIQRTEQGDSAMYLCASSYGQVDGYTFGSGTRLTVV.

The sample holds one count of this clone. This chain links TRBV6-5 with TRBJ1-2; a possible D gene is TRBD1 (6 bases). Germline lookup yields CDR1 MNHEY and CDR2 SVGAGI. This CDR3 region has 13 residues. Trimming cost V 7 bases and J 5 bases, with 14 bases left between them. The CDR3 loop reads CASTTGSLYGYTF. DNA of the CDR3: TGTGCCAGCACTACAGGGAGTTTATATGGCTACACCTTC.

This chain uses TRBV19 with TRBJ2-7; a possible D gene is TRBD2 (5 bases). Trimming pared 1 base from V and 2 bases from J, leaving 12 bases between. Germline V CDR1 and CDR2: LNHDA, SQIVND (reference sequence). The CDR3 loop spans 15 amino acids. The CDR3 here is CASSIARTSTYEQYF. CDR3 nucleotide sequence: TGTGCCAGTAGTATAGCCAGGACTTCTACCTACGAGCAGTACTTC.

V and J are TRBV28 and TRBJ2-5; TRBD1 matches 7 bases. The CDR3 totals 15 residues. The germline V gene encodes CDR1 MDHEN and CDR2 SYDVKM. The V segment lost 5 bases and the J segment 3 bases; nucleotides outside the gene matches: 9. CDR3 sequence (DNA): TGTGCCAGCAGTGGGCAGACAGGGCACGAAGAGACCCAGTACTTC. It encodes CASSGQTGHEETQYF.

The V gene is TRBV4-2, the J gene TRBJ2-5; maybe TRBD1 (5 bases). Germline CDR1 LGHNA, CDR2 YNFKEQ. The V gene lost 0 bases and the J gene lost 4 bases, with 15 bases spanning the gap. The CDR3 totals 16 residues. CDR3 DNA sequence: TGTGCCAGCAGCCAAGAAAGCGCCAGGGATGGAGAGACCCAGTACTTC. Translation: CASSQESARDGETQYF.

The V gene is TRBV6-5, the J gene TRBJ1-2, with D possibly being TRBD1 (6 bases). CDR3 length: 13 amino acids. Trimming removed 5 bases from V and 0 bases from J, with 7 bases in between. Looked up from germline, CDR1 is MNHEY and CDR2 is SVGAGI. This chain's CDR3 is CASSTGSNYGYTF. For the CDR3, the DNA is TGTGCCAGCAGTACAGGGTCTAACTATGGCTACACCTTC.

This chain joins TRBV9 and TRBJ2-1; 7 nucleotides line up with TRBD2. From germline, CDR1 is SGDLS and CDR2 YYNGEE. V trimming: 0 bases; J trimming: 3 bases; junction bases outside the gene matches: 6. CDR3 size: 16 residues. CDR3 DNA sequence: TGTGCCAGCAGCGTAGAGTGGGGGGGACTCTACAATGAGCAGTTCTTC. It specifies CASSVEWGGLYNEQFF. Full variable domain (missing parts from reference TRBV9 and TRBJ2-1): DSGVTQTPKHLITATGQRVTLRCSPRSGDLSVYWYQQSLDQGLQFLIQYYNGEERAKGNILERFSAQQFPDLHSELNLSSLELGDSALYFCASSVEWGGLYNEQFFGPGTRLTVL.

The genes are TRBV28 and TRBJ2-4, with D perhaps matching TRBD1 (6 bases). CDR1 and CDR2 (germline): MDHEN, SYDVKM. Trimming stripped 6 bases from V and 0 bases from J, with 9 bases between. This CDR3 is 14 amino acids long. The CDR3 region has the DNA TGTGCCAGCAGGGGACACCGAGCCAAAAACATTCAGTACTTC. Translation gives CASRGHRAKNIQYF. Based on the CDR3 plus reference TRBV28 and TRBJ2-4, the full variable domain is DVKVTQSSRYLVKRTGEKVFLECVQDMDHENMFWYRQDPGLGLRLIYFSYDVKMKEKGDIPEGYSVSREKKERFSLILESASTNQTSMYLCASRGHRAKNIQYFGAGTRLSVL.

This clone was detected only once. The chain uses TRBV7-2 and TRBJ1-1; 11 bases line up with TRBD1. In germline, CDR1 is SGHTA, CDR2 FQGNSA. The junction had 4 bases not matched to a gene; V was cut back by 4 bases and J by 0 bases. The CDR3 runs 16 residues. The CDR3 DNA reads TGTGCCAGCAGCTCCAGGACAGGGGGCTTGAACACTGAAGCTTTCTTT. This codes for CASSSRTGGLNTEAFF. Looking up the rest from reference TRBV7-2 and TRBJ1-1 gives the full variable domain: GAGVSQSPSNKVTEKGKDVELRCDPISGHTALYWYRQSLGQGLEFLIYFQGNSAPDKSGLPSDRFSAERTGGSVSTLTIQRTQQEDSAVYLCASSSRTGGLNTEAFFGQGTRLTVV.

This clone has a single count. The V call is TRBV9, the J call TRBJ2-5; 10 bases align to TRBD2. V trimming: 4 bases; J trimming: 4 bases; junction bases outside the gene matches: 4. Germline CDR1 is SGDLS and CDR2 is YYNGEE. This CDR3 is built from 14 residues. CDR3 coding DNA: TGTGCCAGCAGCTTCGCTAGCGGGAGAGAGACCCAGTACTTC. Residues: CASSFASGRETQYF.

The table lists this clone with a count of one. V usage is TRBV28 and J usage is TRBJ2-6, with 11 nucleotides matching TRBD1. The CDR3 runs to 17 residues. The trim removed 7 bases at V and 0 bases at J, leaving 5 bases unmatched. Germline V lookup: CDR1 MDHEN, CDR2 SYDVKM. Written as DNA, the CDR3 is TGTGCCAGCACGCGGGGGACAGGGGGCTCTGGGGCCAACGTCCTGACTTTC. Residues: CASTRGTGGSGANVLTF. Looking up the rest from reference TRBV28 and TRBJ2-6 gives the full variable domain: DVKVTQSSRYLVKRTGEKVFLECVQDMDHENMFWYRQDPGLGLRLIYFSYDVKMKEKGDIPEGYSVSREKKERFSLILESASTNQTSMYLCASTRGTGGSGANVLTFGAGSRLTVL.

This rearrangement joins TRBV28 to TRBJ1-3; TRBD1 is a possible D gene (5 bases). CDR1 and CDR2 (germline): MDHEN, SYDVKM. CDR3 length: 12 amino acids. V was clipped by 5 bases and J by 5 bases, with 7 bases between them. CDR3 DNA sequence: TGTGCCAGCAGTCAGGGAAGAAACACCATATATTTT. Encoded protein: CASSQGRNTIYF.

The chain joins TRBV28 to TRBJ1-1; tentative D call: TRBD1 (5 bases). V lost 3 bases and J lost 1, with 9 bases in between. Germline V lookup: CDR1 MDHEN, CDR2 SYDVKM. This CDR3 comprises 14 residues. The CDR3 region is CASSLWGGNTEAFF. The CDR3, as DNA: TGTGCCAGCAGTTTGTGGGGGGGGAACACTGAAGCTTTCTTT.

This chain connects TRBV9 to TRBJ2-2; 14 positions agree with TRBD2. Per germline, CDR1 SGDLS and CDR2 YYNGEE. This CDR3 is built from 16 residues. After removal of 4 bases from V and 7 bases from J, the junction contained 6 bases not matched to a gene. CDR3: CASSYGTSGRGGELFF. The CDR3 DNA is TGTGCCAGCAGCTACGGGACTAGCGGGAGAGGCGGGGAGCTGTTTTTT.